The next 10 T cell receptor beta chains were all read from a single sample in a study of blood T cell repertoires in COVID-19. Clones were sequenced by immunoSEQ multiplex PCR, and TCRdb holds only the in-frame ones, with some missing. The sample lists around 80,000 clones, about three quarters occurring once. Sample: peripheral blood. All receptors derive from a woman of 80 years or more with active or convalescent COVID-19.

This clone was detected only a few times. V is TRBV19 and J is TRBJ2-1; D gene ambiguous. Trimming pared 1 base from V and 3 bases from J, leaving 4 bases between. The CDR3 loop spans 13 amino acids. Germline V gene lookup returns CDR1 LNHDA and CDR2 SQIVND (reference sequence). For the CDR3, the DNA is TGTGCCAGTAGTATAGCCAACTACAATGAGCAGTTCTTC. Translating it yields CASSIANYNEQFF.

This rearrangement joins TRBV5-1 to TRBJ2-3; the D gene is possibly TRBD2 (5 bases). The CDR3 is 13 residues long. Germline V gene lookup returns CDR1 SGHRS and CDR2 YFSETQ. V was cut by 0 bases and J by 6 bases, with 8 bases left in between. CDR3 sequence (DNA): TGCGCCAGCAGCTTGGCCACGGGGGATACGCAGTATTTT. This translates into CASSLATGDTQYF.

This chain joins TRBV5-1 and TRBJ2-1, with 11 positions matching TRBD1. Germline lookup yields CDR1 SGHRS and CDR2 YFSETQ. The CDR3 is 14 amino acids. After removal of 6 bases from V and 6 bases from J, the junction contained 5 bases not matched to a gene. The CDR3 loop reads CASKRTGGSNEQFF. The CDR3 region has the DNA TGCGCCAGCAAACGGACAGGGGGCTCCAATGAGCAGTTCTTC.

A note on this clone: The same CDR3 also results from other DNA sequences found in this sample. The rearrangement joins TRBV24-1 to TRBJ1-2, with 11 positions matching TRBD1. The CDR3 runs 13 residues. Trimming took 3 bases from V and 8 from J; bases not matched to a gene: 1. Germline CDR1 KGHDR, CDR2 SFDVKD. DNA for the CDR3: TGTGCCACCAGTGATGGGACAGGGGGAGGCTACACCTTC. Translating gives CATSDGTGGGYTF.

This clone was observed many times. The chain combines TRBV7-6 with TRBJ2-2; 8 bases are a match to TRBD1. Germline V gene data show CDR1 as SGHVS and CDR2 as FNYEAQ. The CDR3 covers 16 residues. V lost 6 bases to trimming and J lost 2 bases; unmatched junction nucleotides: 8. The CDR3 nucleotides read TGTGCCAGCAGACGTACAGGGGGTTTAAACACCGGGGAGCTGTTTTTT. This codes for CASRRTGGLNTGELFF.

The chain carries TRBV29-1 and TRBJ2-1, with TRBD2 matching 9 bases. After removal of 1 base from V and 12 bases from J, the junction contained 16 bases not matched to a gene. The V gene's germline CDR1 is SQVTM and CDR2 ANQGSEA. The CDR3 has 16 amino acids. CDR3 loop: CSVEGGLAPLLDGQFF. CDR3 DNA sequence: TGCAGCGTTGAAGGGGGACTAGCCCCCCTTCTGGATGGGCAGTTCTTC.

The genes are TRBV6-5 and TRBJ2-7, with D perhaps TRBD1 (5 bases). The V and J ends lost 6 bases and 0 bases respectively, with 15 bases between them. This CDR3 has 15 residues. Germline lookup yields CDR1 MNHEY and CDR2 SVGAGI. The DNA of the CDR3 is TGTGCCAGCAGCTCAACTATTGACAGCTCCTACGAGCAGTACTTC. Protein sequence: CASSSTIDSSYEQYF.

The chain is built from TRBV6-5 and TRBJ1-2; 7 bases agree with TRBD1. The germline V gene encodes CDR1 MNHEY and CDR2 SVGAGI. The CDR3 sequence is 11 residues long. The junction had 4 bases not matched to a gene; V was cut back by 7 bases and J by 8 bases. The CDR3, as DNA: TGTGCCAGCAACGACAGGGCGGGCTACACCTTC. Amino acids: CASNDRAGYTF.

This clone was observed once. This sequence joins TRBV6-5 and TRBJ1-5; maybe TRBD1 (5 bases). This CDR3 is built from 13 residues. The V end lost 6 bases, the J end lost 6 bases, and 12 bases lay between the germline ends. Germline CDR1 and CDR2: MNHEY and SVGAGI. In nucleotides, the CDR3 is TGTGCCAGCAGGCAGGGAGGCGCTCAGCCCCAGCATTTT. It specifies CASRQGGAQPQHF.

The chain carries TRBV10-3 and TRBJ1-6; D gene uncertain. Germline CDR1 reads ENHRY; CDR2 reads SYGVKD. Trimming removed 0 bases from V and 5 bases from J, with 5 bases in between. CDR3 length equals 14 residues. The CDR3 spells CAISESGDNSPLHF. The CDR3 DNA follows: TGTGCCATCAGTGAGTCCGGGGATAATTCACCCCTCCACTTT.